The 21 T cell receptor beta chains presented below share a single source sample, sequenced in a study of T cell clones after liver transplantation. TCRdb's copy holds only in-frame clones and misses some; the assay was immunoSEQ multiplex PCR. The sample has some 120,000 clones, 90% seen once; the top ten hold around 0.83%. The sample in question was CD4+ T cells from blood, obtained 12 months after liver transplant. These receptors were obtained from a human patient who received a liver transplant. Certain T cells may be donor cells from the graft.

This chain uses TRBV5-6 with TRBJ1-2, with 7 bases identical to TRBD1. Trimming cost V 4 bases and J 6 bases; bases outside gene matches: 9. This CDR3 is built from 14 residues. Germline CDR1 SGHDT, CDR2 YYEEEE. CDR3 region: CASSVGTALHGYTF. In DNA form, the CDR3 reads TGTGCCAGCAGCGTCGGGACAGCACTCCATGGCTACACCTTC.

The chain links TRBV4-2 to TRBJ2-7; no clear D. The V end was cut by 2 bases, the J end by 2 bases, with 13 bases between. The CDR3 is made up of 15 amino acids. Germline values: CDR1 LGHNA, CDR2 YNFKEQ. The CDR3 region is CASSQHWQTAYEQYF. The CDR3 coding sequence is TGTGCCAGCAGCCAACATTGGCAGACTGCCTACGAGCAGTACTTC.

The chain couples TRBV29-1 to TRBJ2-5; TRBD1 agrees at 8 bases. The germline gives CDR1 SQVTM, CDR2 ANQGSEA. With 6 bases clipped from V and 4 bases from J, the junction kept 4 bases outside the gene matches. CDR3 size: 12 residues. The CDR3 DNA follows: TGCAGCGTAACAGGGGGGATAGAGACCCAGTACTTC. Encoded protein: CSVTGGIETQYF.

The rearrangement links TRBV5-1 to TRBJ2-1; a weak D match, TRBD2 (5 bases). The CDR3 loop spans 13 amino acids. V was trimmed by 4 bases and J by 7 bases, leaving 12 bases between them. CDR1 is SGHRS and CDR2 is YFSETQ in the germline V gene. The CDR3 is CASSLVEANEQFF. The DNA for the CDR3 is TGCGCCAGCAGCCTGGTGGAGGCAAATGAGCAGTTCTTC.

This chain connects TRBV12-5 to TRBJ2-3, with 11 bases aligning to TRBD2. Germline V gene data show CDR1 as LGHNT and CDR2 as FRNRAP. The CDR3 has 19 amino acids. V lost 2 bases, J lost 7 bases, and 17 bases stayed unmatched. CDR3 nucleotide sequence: TGTGCTAGTGGTTTGACCCCTTTATTAACTAGCGGGAGTAGAAATACGCAGTATTTT. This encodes CASGLTPLLTSGSRNTQYF.

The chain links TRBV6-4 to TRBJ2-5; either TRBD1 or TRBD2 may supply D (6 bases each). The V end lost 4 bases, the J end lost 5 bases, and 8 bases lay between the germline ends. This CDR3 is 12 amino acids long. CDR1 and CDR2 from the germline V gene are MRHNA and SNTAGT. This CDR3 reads CASSGGAETQYF. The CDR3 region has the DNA TGTGCCAGCAGTGGGGGGGCGGAGACCCAGTACTTC.

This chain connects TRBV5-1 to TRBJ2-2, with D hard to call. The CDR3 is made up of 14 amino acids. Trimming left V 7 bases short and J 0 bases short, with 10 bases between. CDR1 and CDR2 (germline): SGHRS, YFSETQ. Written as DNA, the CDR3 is TGCGCCAGCGCCTGGAACGCGAACACCGGGGAGCTGTTTTTT. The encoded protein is CASAWNANTGELFF. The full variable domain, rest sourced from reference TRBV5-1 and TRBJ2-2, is KAGVTQTPRYLIKTRGQQVTLSCSPISGHRSVSWYQQTPGQGLQFLFEYFSETQRNKGNFPGRFSGRQFSNSRSEMNVSTLELGDSALYLCASAWNANTGELFFGEGSRLTVL.

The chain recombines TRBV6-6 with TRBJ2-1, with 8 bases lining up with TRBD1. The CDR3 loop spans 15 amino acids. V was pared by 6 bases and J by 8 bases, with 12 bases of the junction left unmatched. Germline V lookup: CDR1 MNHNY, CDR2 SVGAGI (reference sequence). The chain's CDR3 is CASSPPSDRAHEQFF. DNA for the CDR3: TGTGCCAGCAGCCCCCCGTCGGACAGGGCTCATGAGCAGTTCTTC.

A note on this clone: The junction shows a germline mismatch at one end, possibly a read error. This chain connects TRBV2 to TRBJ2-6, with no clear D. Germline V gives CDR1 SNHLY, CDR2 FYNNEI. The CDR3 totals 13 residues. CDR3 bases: TGCGCCTCGGAGATCTCTGGGGCCAACGTCCTGACTTTC. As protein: CASEISGANVLTF.

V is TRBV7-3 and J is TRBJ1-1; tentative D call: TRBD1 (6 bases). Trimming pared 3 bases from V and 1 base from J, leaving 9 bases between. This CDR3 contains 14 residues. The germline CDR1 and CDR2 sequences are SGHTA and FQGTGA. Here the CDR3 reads CASSFGGWNTEAFF. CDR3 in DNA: TGTGCCAGCAGCTTTGGGGGCTGGAACACTGAAGCTTTCTTT.

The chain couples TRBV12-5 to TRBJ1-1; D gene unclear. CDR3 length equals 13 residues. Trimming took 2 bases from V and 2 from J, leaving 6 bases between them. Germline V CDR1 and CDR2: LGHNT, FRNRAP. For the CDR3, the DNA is TGTGCTAGTGGTTTGTCCTTCAACACTGAAGCTTTCTTT. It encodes CASGLSFNTEAFF.

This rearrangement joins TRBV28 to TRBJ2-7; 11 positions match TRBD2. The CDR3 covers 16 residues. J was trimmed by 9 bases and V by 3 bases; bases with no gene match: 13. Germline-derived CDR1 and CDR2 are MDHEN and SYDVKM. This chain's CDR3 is CASSLGTSGFLFGQYF. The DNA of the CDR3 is TGTGCCAGCAGTTTGGGGACTAGCGGATTCCTTTTCGGGCAGTACTTC. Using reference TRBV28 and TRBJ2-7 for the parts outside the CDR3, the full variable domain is DVKVTQSSRYLVKRTGEKVFLECVQDMDHENMFWYRQDPGLGLRLIYFSYDVKMKEKGDIPEGYSVSREKKERFSLILESASTNQTSMYLCASSLGTSGFLFGQYFGPGTRLTVT.

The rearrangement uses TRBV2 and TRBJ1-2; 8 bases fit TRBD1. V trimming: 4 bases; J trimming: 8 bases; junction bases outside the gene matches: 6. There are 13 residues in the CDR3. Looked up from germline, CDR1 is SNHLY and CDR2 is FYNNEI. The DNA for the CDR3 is TGTGCCAGCAGTGGCCAGGGGGCAGGAGGCTACACCTTC. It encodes CASSGQGAGGYTF.

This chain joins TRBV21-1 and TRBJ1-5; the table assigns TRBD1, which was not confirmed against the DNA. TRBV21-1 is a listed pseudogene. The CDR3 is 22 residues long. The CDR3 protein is CASSKATLWRPKDRVEYQPQHF. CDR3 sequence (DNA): TGTGCCAGCAGCAAAGCTACTCTTTGGAGACCTAAGGACAGGGTTGAATATCAGCCCCAGCATTTT.

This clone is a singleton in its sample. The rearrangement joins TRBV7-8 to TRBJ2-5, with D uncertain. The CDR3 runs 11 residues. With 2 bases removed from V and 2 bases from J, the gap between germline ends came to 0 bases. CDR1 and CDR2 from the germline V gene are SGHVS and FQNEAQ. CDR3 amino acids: CASSLQETQYF. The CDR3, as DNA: TGTGCCAGCAGCTTACAAGAGACCCAGTACTTC.

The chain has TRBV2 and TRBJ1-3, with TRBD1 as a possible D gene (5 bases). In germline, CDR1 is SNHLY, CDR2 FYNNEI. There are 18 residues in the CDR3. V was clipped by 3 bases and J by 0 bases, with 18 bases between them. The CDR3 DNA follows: TGTGCCAGCAGTGAGTTTCAGGGAGCCGGTCTCTCTGGAAACACCATATATTTT. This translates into CASSEFQGAGLSGNTIYF.

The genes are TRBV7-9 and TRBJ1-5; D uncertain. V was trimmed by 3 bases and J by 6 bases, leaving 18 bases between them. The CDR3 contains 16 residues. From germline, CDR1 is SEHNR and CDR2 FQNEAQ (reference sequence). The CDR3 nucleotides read TGTGCCAGCAGCTTCGGCACCCTGAGCCCGTCTCAGCCCCAGCATTTT. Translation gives CASSFGTLSPSQPQHF.

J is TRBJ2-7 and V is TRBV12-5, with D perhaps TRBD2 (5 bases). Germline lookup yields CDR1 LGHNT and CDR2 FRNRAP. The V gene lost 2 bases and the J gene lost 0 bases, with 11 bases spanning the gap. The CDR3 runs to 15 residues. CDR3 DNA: TGTGCTAGTGGTTTGTACCTAGGGAGCTCCTACGAGCAGTACTTC. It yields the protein CASGLYLGSSYEQYF.

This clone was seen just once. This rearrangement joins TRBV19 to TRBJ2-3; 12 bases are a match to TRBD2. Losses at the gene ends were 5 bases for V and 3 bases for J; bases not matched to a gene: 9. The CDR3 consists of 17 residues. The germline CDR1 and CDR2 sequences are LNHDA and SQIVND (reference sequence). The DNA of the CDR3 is TGTGCCAGTAGTCCGAGACTAGCGGGAGATGGGACAGATACGCAGTATTTT. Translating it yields CASSPRLAGDGTDTQYF. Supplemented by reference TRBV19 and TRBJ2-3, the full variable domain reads DGGITQSPKYLFRKEGQNVTLSCEQNLNHDAMYWYRQDPGQGLRLIYYSQIVNDFQKGDIAEGYSVSREKKESFPLTVTSAQKNPTAFYLCASSPRLAGDGTDTQYFGPGTRLTVL.

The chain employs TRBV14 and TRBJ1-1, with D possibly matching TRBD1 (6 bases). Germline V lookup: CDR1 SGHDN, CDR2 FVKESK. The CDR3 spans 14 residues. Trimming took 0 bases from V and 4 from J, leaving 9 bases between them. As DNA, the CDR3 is TGTGCCAGCAGCCAAGATGCGGGGGCCACTGAAGCTTTCTTT. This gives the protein CASSQDAGATEAFF.

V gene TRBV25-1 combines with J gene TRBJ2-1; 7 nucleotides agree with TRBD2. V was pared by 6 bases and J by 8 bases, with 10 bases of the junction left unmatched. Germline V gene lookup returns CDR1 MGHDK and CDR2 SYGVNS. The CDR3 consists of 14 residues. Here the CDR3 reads CASSPPGRGYEQFF. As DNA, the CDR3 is TGTGCCAGCAGCCCCCCTGGGAGGGGCTATGAGCAGTTCTTC. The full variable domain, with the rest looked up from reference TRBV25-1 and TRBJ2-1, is EADIYQTPRYLVIGTGKKITLECSQTMGHDKMYWYQQDPGMELHLIHYSYGVNSTEKGDLSSESTVSRIRTEHFPLTLESARPSHTSQYLCASSPPGRGYEQFFGPGTRLTVL.